Following are 14 T cell receptor beta chains from one sample sequenced in a study of OX40 agonist ivuxolimab in advanced cancers. The library was built by means of the immunoSEQ multiplex PCR assay. TCRdb re-hosts the immuneACCESS table, in-frame sequences only. Its copies lack some clones; in the studies checked, an unresolved V gene accounts for under half of them, and the cause for the rest is not known. This sample gives tens of thousands of clones in total; 65% to 90% of them show up just once. The top ten hold roughly 0.9% of the sample. The sequenced sample was CD4+ or CD8+ T cells sorted from blood, obtained in a trial of the OX40 agonist ivuxolimab. The receptors stem from an adult with an advanced solid tumor such as melanoma, head and neck, liver or kidney cancer.

The chain uses TRBV6-5 and TRBJ2-2; unclear D gene. The CDR3 totals 13 residues. The germline V gene has CDR1 MNHEY and CDR2 SVGAGI. V shed 5 bases and J shed 3 bases, with 7 bases lying between them. In DNA form, the CDR3 reads TGTGCCAGCAGTCCAGAGCACACCGGGGAGCTGTTTTTT. It specifies CASSPEHTGELFF.

V gene TRBV2 combines with J gene TRBJ1-5; D remains ambiguous. The germline CDR1 and CDR2 sequences are SNHLY and FYNNEI. The CDR3 spans 14 residues. V lost 3 bases and J 3 bases, leaving 9 bases between the germline ends. The CDR3 DNA follows: TGTGCCAGCAGTGAGGGCAGGAACAATCAGCCCCAGCATTTT. This gives the protein CASSEGRNNQPQHF.

The chain is built from TRBV5-6 and TRBJ2-6; D remains unclear. V shed 1 base and J shed 1 base, with 9 bases lying between them. The CDR3 contains 16 residues. Germline CDR1 and CDR2: SGHDT and YYEEEE. The CDR3 DNA is TGTGCCAGCAGCTTGTCGGTAGTGTCTGGGGCCAACGTCCTGACTTTC. It specifies CASSLSVVSGANVLTF.

The rearrangement uses TRBV2 and TRBJ1-6; 8 bases fit TRBD1. Per the germline V gene, CDR1 is SNHLY and CDR2 is FYNNEI. The CDR3 sequence is 15 residues long. V gave up 6 bases and J gave up 8 bases; unmatched junction bases: 9. The chain's CDR3 is CASSPLAGGYSPLHF. Written as DNA, the CDR3 is TGTGCCAGCAGCCCCTTGGCAGGGGGCTATTCACCCCTCCACTTT.

V and J are TRBV5-6 and TRBJ2-1, with a possible D match to TRBD2 (6 bases). CDR1 is SGHDT and CDR2 is YYEEEE in the germline V gene. The CDR3 spans 12 residues. V lost 0 bases, J lost 10 bases, and 8 bases lay in between. DNA of the CDR3: TGTGCCAGCAGCTTGGGGGAGGTCGAGCAGTTCTTC. It codes for CASSLGEVEQFF.

The chain has TRBV19 and TRBJ2-7, with D maybe TRBD1 (6 bases). V was trimmed by 2 bases and J by 2 bases, leaving 13 bases between them. The germline V gene encodes CDR1 LNHDA and CDR2 SQIVND (reference sequence). The CDR3 is 15 amino acids. The CDR3, as DNA: TGTGCCAGTAGTATATCCGGGACACGGACCTACGAGCAGTACTTC. It codes for CASSISGTRTYEQYF.

The genes are TRBV5-3 and TRBJ1-5, with D perhaps TRBD1 (6 bases). TRBV5-3 falls under the ORF class, with uncertain function. Between the trimmed V and J ends, which lost 4 bases and 0 bases, there was a span of 26 bases. CDR3 length: 20 residues. The DNA of the CDR3 is TGTGCCAGAAGCCGAGGACAGAGACACGTACCCTCATATAGCAATCAGCCCCAGCATTTT. This translates into CARSRGQRHVPSYSNQPQHF.

The chain's CDR3 is CASSLGSFYNEQFF. The CDR3 DNA follows: TGCGCCAGCAGCTTGGGCAGCTTCTACAATGAGCAGTTCTTC. This chain connects TRBV5-1 to TRBJ2-1; no firm D call. Germline V gene lookup returns CDR1 SGHRS and CDR2 YFSETQ. V shed 0 bases and J shed 3 bases, with 7 bases lying between them. The CDR3 consists of 14 residues.

The rearrangement uses TRBV5-6 and TRBJ2-5, with D unclear. V lost 2 bases to trimming and J lost 2 bases, with 7 bases between them. The CDR3 runs 13 residues. Germline values: CDR1 SGHDT, CDR2 YYEEEE. CDR3 protein: CASSFYRQETQYF. CDR3 sequence (DNA): TGTGCCAGCAGCTTCTACCGACAAGAGACCCAGTACTTC. Supplemented by reference TRBV5-6 and TRBJ2-5, the full variable domain reads DAGVTQSPTHLIKTRGQQVTLRCSPKSGHDTVSWYQQALGQGPQFIFQYYEEEERQRGNFPDRFSGHQFPNYSSELNVNALLLGDSALYLCASSFYRQETQYFGPGTRLLVL.

The chain combines TRBV6-5 with TRBJ2-7; 9 positions match TRBD1. Germline CDR1 MNHEY, CDR2 SVGAGI. The CDR3 length is 15 residues. V trimming: 4 bases; J trimming: 1 base; junction bases outside the gene matches: 5. This CDR3 reads CASSSRTGESYEQYF. CDR3 nucleotide sequence: TGTGCCAGCAGTTCTAGGACAGGGGAATCCTACGAGCAGTACTTC.

This chain connects TRBV2 to TRBJ2-5; unclear D gene. Trimming removed 8 bases from V and 5 bases from J, with 6 bases in between. The CDR3 contains 10 residues. CDR1 SNHLY and CDR2 FYNNEI come from the germline V gene. This CDR3 reads CASGIETQYF. In DNA, the CDR3 is TGTGCCAGCGGTATCGAGACCCAGTACTTC.

V usage is TRBV29-1 and J usage is TRBJ2-1, with a possible D match to TRBD2 (6 bases). The CDR3 has 17 residues. Trimming removed 3 bases from V and 0 bases from J, with 18 bases in between. Germline-derived CDR1 and CDR2 are SQVTM and ANQGSEA. CDR3 nucleotides: TGCAGCGTTGAGGACTATTTGGACATTAACTCCTACAATGAGCAGTTCTTC. As protein: CSVEDYLDINSYNEQFF.

V gene TRBV9 combines with J gene TRBJ2-7, with D unclear. Trimming shortened V by 0 bases and J by 3 bases, and 13 bases separated the two germline ends. The CDR3 sequence is 15 residues long. Germline V gives CDR1 SGDLS, CDR2 YYNGEE. The chain's CDR3 is CASSVGVTVGYEQYF. The CDR3 DNA sequence: TGTGCCAGCAGCGTAGGCGTTACGGTGGGCTACGAGCAGTACTTC.

The chain combines TRBV5-1 with TRBJ2-5; D is ambiguous. V was cut by 4 bases and J by 7 bases, with 14 bases left in between. The CDR3 spans 13 residues. The V gene's germline CDR1 is SGHRS and CDR2 YFSETQ. The CDR3 reads CASSPVVYGTQYF. The CDR3 DNA follows: TGCGCCAGCAGCCCGGTCGTTTATGGGACCCAGTACTTC.